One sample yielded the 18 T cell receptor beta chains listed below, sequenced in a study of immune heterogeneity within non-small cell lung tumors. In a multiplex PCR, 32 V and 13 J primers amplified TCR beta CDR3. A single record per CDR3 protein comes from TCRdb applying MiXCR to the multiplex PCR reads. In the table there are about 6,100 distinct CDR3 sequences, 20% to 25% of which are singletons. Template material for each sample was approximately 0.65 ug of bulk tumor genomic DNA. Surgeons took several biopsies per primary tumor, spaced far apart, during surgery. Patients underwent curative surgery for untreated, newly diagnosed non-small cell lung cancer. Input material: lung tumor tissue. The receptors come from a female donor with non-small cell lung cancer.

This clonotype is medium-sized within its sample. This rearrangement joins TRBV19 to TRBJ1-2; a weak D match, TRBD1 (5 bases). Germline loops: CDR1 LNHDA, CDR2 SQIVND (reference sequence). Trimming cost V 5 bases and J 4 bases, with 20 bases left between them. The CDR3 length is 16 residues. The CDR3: CASSDQTTRQFYGYTF. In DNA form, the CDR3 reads TGTGCCAGTAGTGACCAAACGACACGACAGTTCTATGGCTACACCTTC.

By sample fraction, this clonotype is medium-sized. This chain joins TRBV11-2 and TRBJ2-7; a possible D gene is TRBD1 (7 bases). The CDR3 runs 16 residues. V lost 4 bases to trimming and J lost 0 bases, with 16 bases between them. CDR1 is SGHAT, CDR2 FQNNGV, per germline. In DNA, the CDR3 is TGTGCCAGCAGCTCCCCCAGGGGGGTTCACTCCTACGAGCAGTACTTC. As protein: CASSSPRGVHSYEQYF.

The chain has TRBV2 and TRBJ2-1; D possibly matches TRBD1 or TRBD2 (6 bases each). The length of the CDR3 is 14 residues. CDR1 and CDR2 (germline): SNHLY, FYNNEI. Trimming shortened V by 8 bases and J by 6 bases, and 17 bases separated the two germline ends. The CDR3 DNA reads TGTGCCAGCGGGGGGCAGCGTCCCGGCAATGAGCAGTTCTTC. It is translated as CASGGQRPGNEQFF. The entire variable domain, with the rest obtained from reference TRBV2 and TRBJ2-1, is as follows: EPEVTQTPSHQVTQMGQEVILRCVPISNHLYFYWYRQILGQKVEFLVSFYNNEISEKSEIFDDQFSVERPDGSNFTLKIRSTKLEDSAMYFCASGGQRPGNEQFFGPGTRLTVL.

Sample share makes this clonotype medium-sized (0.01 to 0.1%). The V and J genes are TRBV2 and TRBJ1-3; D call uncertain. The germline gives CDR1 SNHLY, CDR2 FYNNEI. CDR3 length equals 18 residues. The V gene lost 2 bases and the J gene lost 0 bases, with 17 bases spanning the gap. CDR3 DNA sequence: TGTGCCAGCAGTGAATCCGAGTGGGCAGACCCCTCTGGAAACACCATATATTTT. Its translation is CASSESEWADPSGNTIYF.

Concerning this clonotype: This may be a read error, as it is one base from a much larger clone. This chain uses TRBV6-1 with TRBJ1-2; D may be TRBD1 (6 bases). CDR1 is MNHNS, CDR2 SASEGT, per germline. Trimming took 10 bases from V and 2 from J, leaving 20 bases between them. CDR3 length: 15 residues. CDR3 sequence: CAISLTSGTNYGYTF. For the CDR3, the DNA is TGTGCCATCAGCCTCACCTCCGGGACAAACTATGGCTACACCTTC.

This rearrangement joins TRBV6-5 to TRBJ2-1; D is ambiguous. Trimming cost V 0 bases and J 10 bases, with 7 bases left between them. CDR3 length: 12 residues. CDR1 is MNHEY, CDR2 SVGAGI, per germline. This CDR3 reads CASSYSGYEQFF. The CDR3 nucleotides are TGTGCCAGCAGTTACTCTGGTTACGAGCAGTTCTTC.

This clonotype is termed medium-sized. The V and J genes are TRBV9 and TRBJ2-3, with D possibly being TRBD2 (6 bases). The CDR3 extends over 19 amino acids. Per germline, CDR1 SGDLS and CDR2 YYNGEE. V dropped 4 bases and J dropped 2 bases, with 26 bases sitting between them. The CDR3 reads CASSPRGPEGVRDTDTQYF. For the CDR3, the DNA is TGTGCCAGCAGCCCCCGTGGTCCGGAGGGAGTTAGGGACACAGATACGCAGTATTTT. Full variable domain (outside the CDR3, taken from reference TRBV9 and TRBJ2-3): DSGVTQTPKHLITATGQRVTLRCSPRSGDLSVYWYQQSLDQGLQFLIQYYNGEERAKGNILERFSAQQFPDLHSELNLSSLELGDSALYFCASSPRGPEGVRDTDTQYFGPGTRLTVL.

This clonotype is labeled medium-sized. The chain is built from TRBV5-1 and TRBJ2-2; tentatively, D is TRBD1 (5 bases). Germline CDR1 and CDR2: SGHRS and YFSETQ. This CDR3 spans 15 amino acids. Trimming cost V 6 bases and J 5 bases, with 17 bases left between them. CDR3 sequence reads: CASTWSRVETGELFF. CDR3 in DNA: TGCGCCAGCACATGGTCCAGGGTAGAGACCGGGGAGCTGTTTTTT.

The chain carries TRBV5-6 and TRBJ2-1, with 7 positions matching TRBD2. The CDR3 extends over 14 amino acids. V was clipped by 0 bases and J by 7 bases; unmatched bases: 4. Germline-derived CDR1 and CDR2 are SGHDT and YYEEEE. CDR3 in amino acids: CASSLGGTINEQFF. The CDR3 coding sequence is TGTGCCAGCAGCTTGGGCGGGACTATTAATGAGCAGTTCTTC.

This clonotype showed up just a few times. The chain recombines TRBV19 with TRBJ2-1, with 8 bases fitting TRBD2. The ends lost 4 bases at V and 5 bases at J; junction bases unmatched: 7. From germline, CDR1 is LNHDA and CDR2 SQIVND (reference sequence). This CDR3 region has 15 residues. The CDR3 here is CASSTTGGPNNEQFF. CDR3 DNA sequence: TGTGCCAGTAGTACGACGGGAGGGCCCAACAATGAGCAGTTCTTC.

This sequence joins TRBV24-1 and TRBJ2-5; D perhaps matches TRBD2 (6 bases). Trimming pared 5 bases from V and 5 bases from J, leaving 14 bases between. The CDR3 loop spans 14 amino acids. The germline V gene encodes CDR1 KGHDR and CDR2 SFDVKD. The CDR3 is CATSGSGGGETQYF. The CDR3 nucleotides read TGTGCCACCAGTGGTAGCGGAGGTGGGGAGACCCAGTACTTC.

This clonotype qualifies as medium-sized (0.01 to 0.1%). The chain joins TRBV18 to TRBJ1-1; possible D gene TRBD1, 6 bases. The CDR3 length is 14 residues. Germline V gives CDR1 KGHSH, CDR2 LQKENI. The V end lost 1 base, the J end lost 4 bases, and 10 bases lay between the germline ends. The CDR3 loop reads CASSPLKDSTEAFF. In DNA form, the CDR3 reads TGTGCCAGCTCACCACTTAAGGACAGCACTGAAGCTTTCTTT.

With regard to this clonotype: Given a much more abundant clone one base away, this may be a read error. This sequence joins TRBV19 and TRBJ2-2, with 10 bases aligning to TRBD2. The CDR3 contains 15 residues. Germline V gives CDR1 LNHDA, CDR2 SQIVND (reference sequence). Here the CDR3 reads CTSSWSSGRPGELFF. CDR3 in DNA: TGTACCAGTAGTTGGTCTAGCGGGAGACCCGGGGAGCTGTTTTTT.

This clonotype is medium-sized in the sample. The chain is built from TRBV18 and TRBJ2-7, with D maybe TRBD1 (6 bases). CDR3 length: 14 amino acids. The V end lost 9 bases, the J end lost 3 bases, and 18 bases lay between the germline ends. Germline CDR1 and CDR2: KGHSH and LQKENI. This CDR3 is CASLQGRDIYEQYF. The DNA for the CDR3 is TGTGCCAGTTTACAGGGAAGAGATATCTACGAGCAGTACTTC.

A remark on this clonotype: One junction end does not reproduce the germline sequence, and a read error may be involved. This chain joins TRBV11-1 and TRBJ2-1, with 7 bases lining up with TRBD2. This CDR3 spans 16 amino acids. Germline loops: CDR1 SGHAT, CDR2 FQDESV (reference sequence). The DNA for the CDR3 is TGTGCCAGCAGCTTTGCCCGGGGCGGGAGTAGCAATGAGCGGTTCTTC. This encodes CASSFARGGSSNERFF.

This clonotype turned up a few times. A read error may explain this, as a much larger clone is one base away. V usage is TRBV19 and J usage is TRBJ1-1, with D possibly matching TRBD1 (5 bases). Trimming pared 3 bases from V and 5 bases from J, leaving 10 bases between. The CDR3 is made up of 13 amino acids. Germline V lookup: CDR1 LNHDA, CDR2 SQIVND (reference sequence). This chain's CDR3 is CASSMRRGTEAFF. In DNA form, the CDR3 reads TGTGCCAGTAGTATGAGGAGGGGTACTGAAGCTTTCTTT.

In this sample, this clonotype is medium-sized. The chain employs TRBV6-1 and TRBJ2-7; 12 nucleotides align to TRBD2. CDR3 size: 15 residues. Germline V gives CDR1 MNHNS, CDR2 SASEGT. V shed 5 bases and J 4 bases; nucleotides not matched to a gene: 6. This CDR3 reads CASSFGLAGKYEQYF. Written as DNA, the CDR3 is TGTGCCAGCAGTTTCGGACTAGCGGGAAAGTACGAGCAGTACTTC.

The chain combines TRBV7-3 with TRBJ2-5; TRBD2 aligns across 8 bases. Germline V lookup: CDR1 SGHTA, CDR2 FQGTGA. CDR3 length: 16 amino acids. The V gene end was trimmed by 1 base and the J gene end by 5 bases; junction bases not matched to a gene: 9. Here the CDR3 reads CASSLNAAGAVETQYF. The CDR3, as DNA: TGTGCCAGCAGCTTAAATGCAGCGGGAGCTGTGGAGACCCAGTACTTC.